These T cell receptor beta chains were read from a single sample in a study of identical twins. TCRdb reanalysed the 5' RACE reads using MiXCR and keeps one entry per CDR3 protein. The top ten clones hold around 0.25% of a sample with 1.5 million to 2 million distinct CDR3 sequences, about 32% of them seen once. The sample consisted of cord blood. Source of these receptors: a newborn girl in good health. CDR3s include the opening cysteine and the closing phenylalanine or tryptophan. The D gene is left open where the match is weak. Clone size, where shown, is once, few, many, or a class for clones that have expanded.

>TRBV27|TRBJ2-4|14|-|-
TGTGCCAGCAGTTTATGGGGATCCAAAAACATTCAGTACTTC
CASSLWGSKNIQYF
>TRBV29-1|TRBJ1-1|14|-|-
TGCAGCGGTATTACAGGGAGCGGGAAGACTGAAGCTTTCTTT
CSGITGSGKTEAFF
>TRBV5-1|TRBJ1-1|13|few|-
TGCGCCAGCAGCTTGGGTATGGGACGAGAAGCTTTCTTT
CASSLGMGREAFF
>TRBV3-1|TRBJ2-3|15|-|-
TGTGCCAGCAGCCAGAGGGGGGGGGGCACAGATACGCAGTATTTT
CASSQRGGGTDTQYF
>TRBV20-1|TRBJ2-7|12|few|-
TGCAGTGCTAGAACAGGGACGGGTGAGCAGTACTTC
CSARTGTGEQYF
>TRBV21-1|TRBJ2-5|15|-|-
TGTGCCAGCAGCCCGCAGCTAGCGCGTATAGAGACCCAGTACTTC
CASSPQLARIETQYF
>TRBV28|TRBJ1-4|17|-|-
TGTGCCAGCAGTTCCCATAAAGACAGGACAACTAATGAAAAACTGTTTTTT
CASSSHKDRTTNEKLFF
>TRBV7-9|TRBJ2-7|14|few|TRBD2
TGTGCCAGCAGCTTGACTAGCGACTCCTACGAGCAGTACTTC
CASSLTSDSYEQYF
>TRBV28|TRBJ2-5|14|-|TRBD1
TGTGCCAGCAGTTTATCCGGGACAGGGAAACGGCAGTACTTC
CASSLSGTGKRQYF
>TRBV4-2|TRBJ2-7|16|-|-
TGTGCCAGCAGCCAAGTTGTCACAGACTCCACCTACGAGCAGTACTTC
CASSQVVTDSTYEQYF
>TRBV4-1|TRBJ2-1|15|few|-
TGCGCCAGCAGCCAAGATCAGGGTTCTCACAATGAGCAGTTCTTC
CASSQDQGSHNEQFF
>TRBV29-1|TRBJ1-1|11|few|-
TGCAGCGACAACAGCCGCACTGAAGCTTTCTTT
CSDNSRTEAFF
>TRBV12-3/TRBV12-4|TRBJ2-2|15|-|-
TGTGCCAGCAGTTACCTTAGCGGCCCCACCGGGGAGCTGTTTTTT
CASSYLSGPTGELFF
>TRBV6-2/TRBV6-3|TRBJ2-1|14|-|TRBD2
TGTGCCAGCAGTCTAAAACGACTAGCCCATGAGCAGTTCTTC
CASSLKRLAHEQFF
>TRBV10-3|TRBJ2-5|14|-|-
TGTGCCATCAGTGAGCCTAGTAGGGCGGAGACCCAGTACTTC
CAISEPSRAETQYF
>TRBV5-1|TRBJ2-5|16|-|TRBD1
TGCGCCAGCAGCTTGGCAGTGAGACAGGGTCAAGAGACCCAGTACTTC
CASSLAVRQGQETQYF
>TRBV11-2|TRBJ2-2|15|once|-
TGTGCCAGCTTTGGGGCTGGACCTAGCACCGGGGAGCTGTTTTTT
CASFGAGPSTGELFF
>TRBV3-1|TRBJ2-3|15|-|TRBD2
TGTGCCAGCAGCCAACGGAGACTAGCGGGTTATACGCAGTATTTT
CASSQRRLAGYTQYF
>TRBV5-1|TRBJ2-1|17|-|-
TGCGCCAGCAGCTTTAAGCTGGACGGAGCCCCGTACAATGAGCAGTTCTTC
CASSFKLDGAPYNEQFF
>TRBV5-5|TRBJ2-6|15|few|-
TGTGCCAGCATCCACTCAGTCTCTGGGGCCAACGTCCTGACTTTC
CASIHSVSGANVLTF
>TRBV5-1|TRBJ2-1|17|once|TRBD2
TGCGCCAGCAGCAAACCGGGACTAGCGGGAGGGCCTACCGAGCAGTTCTTC
CASSKPGLAGGPTEQFF
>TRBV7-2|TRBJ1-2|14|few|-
TGTGCCAGCGGTTCCGGGTCGTCTAACTATGGCTACACCTTC
CASGSGSSNYGYTF
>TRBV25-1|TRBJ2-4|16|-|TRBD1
TGTGCCAGCAGTGAATACGAGGGGGCGCCTAAAAACATTCAGTACTTC
CASSEYEGAPKNIQYF
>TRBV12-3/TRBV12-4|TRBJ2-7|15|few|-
TGTGCCAGCAGTTTAGAGCCACTCAGCTCCTACGAGCAGTACTTC
CASSLEPLSSYEQYF
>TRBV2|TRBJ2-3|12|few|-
TGTGCCGGCAGCGGGCGAGGAGATACGCAGTATTTT
CAGSGRGDTQYF
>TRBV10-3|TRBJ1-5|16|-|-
TGTGCCATCAGCGCCTACCGGGACGGCGGCAATCAGCCCCAGCATTTT
CAISAYRDGGNQPQHF
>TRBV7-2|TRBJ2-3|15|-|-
TGTGCCAGCAGCTTAGCGGGAGGGGGGGACAGATACGCAGTATTT
CASSLAGGGDRYAVF
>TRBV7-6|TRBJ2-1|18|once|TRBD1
TGTGCCAGCAGCTTAGTCGGGACAGGGGGCAGGGCCTACAATGAGCGGTACTTC
CASSLVGTGGRAYNERYF
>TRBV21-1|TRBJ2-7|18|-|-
TGTGCCAGCAGCAAAGTTCCTAGCGGGATCAGCTCCTACAATGAGCAGTACTTC
CASSKVPSGISSYNEQYF
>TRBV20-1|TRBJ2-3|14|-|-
TGCAGTGCTAGACCCCTACTAGGAACAGATACGCAGTATTTT
CSARPLLGTDTQYF
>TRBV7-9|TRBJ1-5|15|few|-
TGTGCCAGCAGCAGGGACACCGATAGCAATCAGCCCCAGCATTTT
CASSRDTDSNQPQHF
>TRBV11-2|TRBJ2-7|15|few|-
TGTGCCAGCAGCTTAGATACGCAGGGGGGTTACGAGCAGTACTTC
CASSLDTQGGYEQYF
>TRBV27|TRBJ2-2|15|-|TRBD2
TGTGCCACTAGAGGACTAGCGCTGAACACCGGGGAGCTGTTTTTT
CATRGLALNTGELFF
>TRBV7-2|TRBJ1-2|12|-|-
TGTGCCAGCAGCTTATTGGGGTATAGCTACACCTTC
CASSLLGYSYTF
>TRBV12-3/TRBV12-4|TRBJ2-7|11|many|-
TGTGCCAGCAGCCTCCGGGACTCCCAGTACTTC
CASSLRDSQYF
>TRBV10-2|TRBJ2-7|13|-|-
TGCGCCAGCAGTGATGCGGGCCCCTACGAGCAGTACTTC
CASSDAGPYEQYF
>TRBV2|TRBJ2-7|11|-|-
TGTGCCACAGGGGACACCTACGAGCAGTACTTC
CATGDTYEQYF
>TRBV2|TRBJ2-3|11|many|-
TGTGCCAGCAGTGGATCCTACGGGCAGTATTTT
CASSGSYGQYF
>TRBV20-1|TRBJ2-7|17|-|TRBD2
TGCAGTGCTACTCCGGGACTAGCGGGAGGGCCGTCCTACGAGCAGTACTTC
CSATPGLAGGPSYEQYF
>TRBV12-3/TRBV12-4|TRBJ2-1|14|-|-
TGTGCCAGCACTTTTCACACCTCCTACAATGAGCAGTTCTTC
CASTFHTSYNEQFF
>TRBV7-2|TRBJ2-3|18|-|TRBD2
TGTGCCAGCAGCTCCCAACCGGGACTAGCGGGAGGAACAGATACGCAGTATTTT
CASSSQPGLAGGTDTQYF
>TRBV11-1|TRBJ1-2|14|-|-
TGTGCCATCTTACTGCGGCAGCCCCGGTGGGGCTACACCTTC
CAILLRQPRWGYTF
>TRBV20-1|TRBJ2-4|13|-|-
TGCAGTGCTAAAGGGGGGGCCAAAAACATTCAGTACTTC
CSAKGGAKNIQYF
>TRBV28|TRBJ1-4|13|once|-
TGTGCCAGCTGGAGCGAGATCCGGGAAAAACTGTTTTTT
CASWSEIREKLFF
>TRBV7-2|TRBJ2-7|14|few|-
TGTGCCAGCAGCTTATGGTCGAGCGTCTACGAGCAGTACTTC
CASSLWSSVYEQYF
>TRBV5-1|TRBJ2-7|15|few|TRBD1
TGCGCCAGCAGCTTGATTCGTGACAGGGGCGTTAACCAGTACTTC
CASSLIRDRGVNQYF
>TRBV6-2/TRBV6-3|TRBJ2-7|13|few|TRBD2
TGTGCCAGCAGTTCCGGACTAGCCCTAGGGCAGTACTTC
CASSSGLALGQYF
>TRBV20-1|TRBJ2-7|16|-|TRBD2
TGCAGTGCTAGAGATCTCTTGCGGGGGAACTCCTACGAGCAGTACTTC
CSARDLLRGNSYEQYF
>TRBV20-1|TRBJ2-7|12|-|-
TGCAGTGCCGGACGAAGCTCCTACGAGCAGTACTTC
CSAGRSSYEQYF
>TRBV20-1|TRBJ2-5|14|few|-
TGCAGTGCCCCGCGACTGGGTCAGCAAGAGACCCAGTACTTC
CSAPRLGQQETQYF
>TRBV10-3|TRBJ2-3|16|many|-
TGTGCCATCAGTGGATCACAGGCCCACGACACAGATACGCAGTATTTT
CAISGSQAHDTDTQYF
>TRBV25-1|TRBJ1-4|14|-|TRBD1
TGTGCCGGCAGTGACGGGACAGGGGGCGAAAAACTGTTTTTT
CAGSDGTGGEKLFF